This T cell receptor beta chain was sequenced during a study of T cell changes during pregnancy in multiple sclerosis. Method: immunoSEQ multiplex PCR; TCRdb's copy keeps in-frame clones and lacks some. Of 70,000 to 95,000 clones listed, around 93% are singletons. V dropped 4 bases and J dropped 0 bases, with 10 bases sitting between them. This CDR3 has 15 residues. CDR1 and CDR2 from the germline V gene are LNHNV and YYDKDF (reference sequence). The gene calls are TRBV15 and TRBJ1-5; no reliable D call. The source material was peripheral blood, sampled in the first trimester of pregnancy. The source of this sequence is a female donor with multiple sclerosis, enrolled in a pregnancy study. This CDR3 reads CATSKAGYSNQPQHF. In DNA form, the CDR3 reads TGTGCCACCAGCAAAGCGGGATATAGCAATCAGCCCCAGCATTTT.